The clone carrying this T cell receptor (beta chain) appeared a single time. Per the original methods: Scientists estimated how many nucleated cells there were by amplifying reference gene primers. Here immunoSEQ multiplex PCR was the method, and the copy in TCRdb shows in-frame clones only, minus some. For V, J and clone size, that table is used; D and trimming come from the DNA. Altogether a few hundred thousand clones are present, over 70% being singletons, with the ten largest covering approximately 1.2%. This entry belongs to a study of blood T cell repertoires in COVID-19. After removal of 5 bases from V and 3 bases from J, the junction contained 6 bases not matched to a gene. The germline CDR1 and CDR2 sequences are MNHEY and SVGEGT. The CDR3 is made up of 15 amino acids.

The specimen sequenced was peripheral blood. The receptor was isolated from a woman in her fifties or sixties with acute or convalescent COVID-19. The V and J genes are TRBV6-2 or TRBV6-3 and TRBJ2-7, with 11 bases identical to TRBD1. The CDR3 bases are TGTGCCAGCAGTCGTCACGGGACAGGGGGCTACGAGCAGTACTTC. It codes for CASSRHGTGGYEQYF.